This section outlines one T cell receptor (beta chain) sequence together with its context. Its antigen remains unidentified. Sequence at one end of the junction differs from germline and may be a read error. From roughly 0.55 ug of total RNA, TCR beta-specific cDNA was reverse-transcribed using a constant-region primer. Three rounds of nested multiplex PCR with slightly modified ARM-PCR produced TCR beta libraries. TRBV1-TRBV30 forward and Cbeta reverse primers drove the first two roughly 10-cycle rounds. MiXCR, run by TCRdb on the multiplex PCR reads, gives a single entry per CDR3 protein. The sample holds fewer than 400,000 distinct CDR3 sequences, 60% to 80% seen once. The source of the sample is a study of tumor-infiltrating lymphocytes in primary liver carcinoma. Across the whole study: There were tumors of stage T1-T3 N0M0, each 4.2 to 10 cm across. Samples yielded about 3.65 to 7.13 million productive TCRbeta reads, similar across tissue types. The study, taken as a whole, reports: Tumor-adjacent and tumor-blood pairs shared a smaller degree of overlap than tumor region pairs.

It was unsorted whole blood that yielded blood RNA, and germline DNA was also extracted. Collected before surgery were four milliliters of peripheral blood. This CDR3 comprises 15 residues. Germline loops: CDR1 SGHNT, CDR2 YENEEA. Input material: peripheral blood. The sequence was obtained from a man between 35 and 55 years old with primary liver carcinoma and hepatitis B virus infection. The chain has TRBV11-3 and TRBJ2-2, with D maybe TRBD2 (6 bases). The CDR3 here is CTSSLADQNTGELFF. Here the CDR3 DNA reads TGTACCAGTAGCTTAGCGGACCAGAACACCGGGGAGCTGTTTTTT.